The T cell receptor beta chain described here comes from a study of blood T cell repertoires in COVID-19. Clones were sequenced by immunoSEQ multiplex PCR, and TCRdb holds only the in-frame ones, with some missing. The sample includes about 87,000 clones, around four fifths of them seen just once. Germline V CDR1 and CDR2: LGHDT, YNNKEL (reference sequence). CDR3 length equals 14 residues. V was shortened by 0 bases and J by 4 bases, with 9 bases between the two germline ends. In this sample, this clone turned up a few times. V and J are TRBV3-1 (or the pseudogene TRBV3-2) and TRBJ1-2; D remains ambiguous. The origin of this receptor is a woman between 65 and 79 years old with acute or convalescent COVID-19. Specimen: peripheral blood. Here the CDR3 reads CASSQDYNGYGYTF. In nucleotides, the CDR3 is TGTGCCAGCAGCCAAGATTATAACGGCTATGGCTACACCTTC.